One and the same sample provided the 12 T cell receptor beta chains below, sequenced in a study of T-cell memory formation after mild COVID-19. TCRdb called the 5' RACE reads again in MiXCR, with one record for every CDR3 protein. This table holds tens of thousands of distinct CDR3 sequences, over 8.5% found once. The sequencing sample was made of PBMCs or a T cell subset sorted from them (not recorded which). The receptors originated from an adult woman who had mild COVID-19 (a few samples of this study predate the infection). Cell type and time point are not known.

This clonotype was observed many times. The chain carries TRBV4-2 and TRBJ2-7, with 12 bases fitting TRBD2. Trimming cost V 3 bases and J 5 bases; bases outside gene matches: 11. The germline gives CDR1 LGHNA, CDR2 YNFKEQ. The CDR3 covers 17 residues. CDR3 in amino acids: CASSHMAGLAGHNEQYF. The CDR3 DNA follows: TGTGCCAGCAGCCACATGGCCGGACTAGCGGGACATAACGAGCAGTACTTC.

Relative to its sample, this clonotype is medium-sized. This rearrangement joins TRBV4-1 to TRBJ2-2, with 14 bases identical to TRBD2. V gave up 3 bases and J gave up 5 bases; unmatched junction bases: 11. CDR3 length equals 19 residues. Germline CDR1 and CDR2: MGHRA and YSYEKL. The CDR3 coding sequence is TGCGCCAGCAGCCAGACCCGACTAGCGGGGGGGCCGGGGACCGGGGAGCTGTTTTTT. Translating gives CASSQTRLAGGPGTGELFF.

The CDR3 DNA follows: TGTGCCAGCAGTTTAAACCGCGGCCCTGGGGACACCATATATTTT. It translates to CASSLNRGPGDTIYF. J is TRBJ1-3 and V is TRBV12-3 or TRBV12-4; D gene ambiguous. V lost 2 bases and J lost 8, with 16 bases in between. This CDR3 comprises 15 residues.

This clonotype was seen repeatedly, ten times or more. The gene calls are TRBV29-1 and TRBJ1-2; D is unclear. Trimming removed 5 bases from V and 4 bases from J, with 14 bases in between. Germline-derived CDR1 and CDR2 are SQVTM and ANQGSEA. This CDR3 region has 13 residues. CDR3 region: CSVTATGPYGYTF. CDR3 DNA sequence: TGCAGCGTTACGGCTACCGGTCCCTATGGCTACACCTTC.

This clonotype has a count of ten or more. The rearrangement joins TRBV11-3 to TRBJ2-3; 15 bases match TRBD2. This CDR3 contains 15 residues. In germline, CDR1 is SGHNT, CDR2 YENEEA. V was pared by 4 bases and J by 8 bases, with 4 bases of the junction left unmatched. This chain's CDR3 is CASSSRTSGRGTQYF. CDR3 nucleotide sequence: TGTGCCAGCAGCTCCCGGACTAGCGGGAGGGGTACGCAGTATTTT.

V and J are TRBV7-9 and TRBJ2-7, with D possibly being TRBD1 (6 bases). CDR3 length equals 13 residues. V was pared by 3 bases and J by 6 bases, with 12 bases between. Germline V CDR1 and CDR2: SEHNR, FQNEAQ (reference sequence). In nucleotides, the CDR3 is TGTGCCAGCAGCTTCACAGGGAATGGCGAGCAGTACTTC. Residues: CASSFTGNGEQYF.

The table lists this clonotype with a few counts. This chain uses TRBV5-5 with TRBJ1-2; 8 bases are a match to TRBD1. Unmatched junction bases numbered 8, after V lost 4 bases and J lost 3 bases. The CDR3 length is 15 residues. Germline CDR1 SGHKS, CDR2 YYEKEE (reference sequence). CDR3: CASSIIPGQDYGYTF. CDR3 DNA sequence: TGTGCCAGCAGCATCATACCGGGACAGGACTATGGCTACACCTTC.

This clonotype was seen only a few times. The chain carries TRBV6-6 and TRBJ1-2, with D perhaps TRBD1 (5 bases). The ends were cut back, 8 bases at V and 7 bases at J, with 26 bases in the middle. The CDR3 covers 16 residues. Per the germline V gene, CDR1 is MNHNY and CDR2 is SVGAGI (reference sequence). In nucleotides, the CDR3 is TGTGCCAGCGCGACGTCCGGCAGGGAGGGGTTGGGTGGCTACACCTTC. It is translated as CASATSGREGLGGYTF.

A few counts support this clonotype. This chain links TRBV5-1 with TRBJ2-3; D might be TRBD2 (5 bases). There are 12 residues in the CDR3. The V end lost 0 bases, the J end lost 12 bases, and 11 bases lay between the germline ends. Germline V gene lookup returns CDR1 SGHRS and CDR2 YFSETQ. As DNA, the CDR3 is TGCGCCAGCAGCTTGGGAGAGGGTGCCCAGTATTTT. Translated: CASSLGEGAQYF. The full variable domain, rest sourced from reference TRBV5-1 and TRBJ2-3, is KAGVTQTPRYLIKTRGQQVTLSCSPISGHRSVSWYQQTPGQGLQFLFEYFSETQRNKGNFPGRFSGRQFSNSRSEMNVSTLELGDSALYLCASSLGEGAQYFGPGTRLTVL.

Only a few counts were recorded for this clonotype. The rearrangement links TRBV11-2 to TRBJ1-1; no firm D call. The germline V gene has CDR1 SGHAT and CDR2 FQNNGV. Trimming took off 1 base at V and 4 bases at J, with 13 bases between the two ends. The CDR3 is made up of 15 amino acids. The CDR3, as DNA: TGTGCCAGCAGCTTAGTCTTAGCCTGGGGCACTGAAGCTTTCTTT. Translated: CASSLVLAWGTEAFF.

The genes are TRBV19 and TRBJ2-1, with D possibly TRBD1 on 5 matching bases. Germline CDR1 reads LNHDA; CDR2 reads SQIVND (reference sequence). This CDR3 region has 13 residues. The V end lost 8 bases, the J end lost 4 bases, and 12 bases lay between the germline ends. Written as DNA, the CDR3 is TGTGCCAGTTCCCAGGGCCGTTACAATGAGCAGTTCTTC. Its protein is CASSQGRYNEQFF.

J is TRBJ2-5 and V is TRBV5-1, with D hard to call. The CDR3 contains 16 residues. V was pared by 2 bases and J by 3 bases, with 17 bases between. Looked up from germline, CDR1 is SGHRS and CDR2 is YFSETQ. CDR3 region: CASSFWLGRVKETQYF. CDR3 sequence (DNA): TGCGCCAGCAGCTTTTGGCTCGGACGGGTAAAAGAGACCCAGTACTTC.